This T cell receptor beta chain comes out of a study of blood T cell repertoires in COVID-19. J lost 0 bases, V lost 7 bases, and 9 bases had no gene match. This CDR3 is 15 amino acids long. The V gene's germline CDR1 is SGHVS and CDR2 FQNEAQ. This clone occurred once. Profiling relied on immunoSEQ multiplex PCR, and the TCRdb table lists in-frame clones only, not all of them. Counted here are under 250,000 clones, approximately 84% occurring once; the ten biggest clones make up 4%. The chain employs TRBV7-8 and TRBJ2-7; 7 positions agree with TRBD2. The TCR originated in a man aged 50 to 59 with acute or convalescent COVID-19. The sample comprised peripheral blood. The CDR3 DNA reads TGTGCCAGCACCCCAAACCGCGGGAGCTCCTACGAGCAGTACTTC. As protein: CASTPNRGSSYEQYF.